Sequencing of this T cell receptor beta chain was carried out in a study of cytomegalovirus exposure and HLA in healthy donors. Amplification used 60 Vbeta primers and 13 Jbeta primers. Only in-frame clones appear in the TCRdb table, and some are missing; sequencing was by immunoSEQ multiplex PCR. The sample lists under 150,000 clones; 82% were seen once. At the time of sampling, donors were nominally healthy, though unrecorded immune exposures were likely. Note on this clone: Its antigen remains unidentified.

CDR1 and CDR2 (germline): MNHNS, SASEGT. V gave up 3 bases and J gave up 5 bases; unmatched junction bases: 7. This CDR3 is 15 amino acids long. Points from the study as a whole: TCR beta chains numbering under 200 were designated cytomegalovirus-associated. Clonal expansion, a later analysis showed, was greater in HLA-associated TCR beta chains than in equally common others.

Material for sequencing was PBMCs. The receptor was derived from a male donor in good health and CMV-seronegative. This chain links TRBV6-1 with TRBJ2-5; 9 nucleotides line up with TRBD1. The CDR3 DNA follows: TGTGCCAGCAGTGAGCTTGGACAGGGGCCGGAGACCCAGTACTTC. As protein: CASSELGQGPETQYF.